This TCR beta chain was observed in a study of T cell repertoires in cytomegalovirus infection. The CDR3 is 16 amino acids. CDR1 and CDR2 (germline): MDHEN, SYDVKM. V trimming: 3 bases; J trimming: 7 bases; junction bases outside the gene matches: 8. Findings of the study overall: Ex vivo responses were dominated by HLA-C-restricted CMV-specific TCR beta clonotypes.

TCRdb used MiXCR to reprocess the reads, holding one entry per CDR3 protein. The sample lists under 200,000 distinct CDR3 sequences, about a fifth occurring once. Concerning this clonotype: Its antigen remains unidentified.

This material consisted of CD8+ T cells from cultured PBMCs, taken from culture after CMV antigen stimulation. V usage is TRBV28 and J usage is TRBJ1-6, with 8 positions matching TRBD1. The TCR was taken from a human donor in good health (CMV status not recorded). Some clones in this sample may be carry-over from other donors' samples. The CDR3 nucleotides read TGTGCCAGCAGTTTTGCCCCAGGGGGCGCCAATTCACCCCTCCACTTT. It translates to CASSFAPGGANSPLHF.